This TCR beta chain originates from a study of post-analysis software for immune sequencing data. cDNA libraries of TCR beta carried unique molecular identifiers. In TCRdb, the PCR reads were re-called with MiXCR into one record per CDR3 protein. This table has 600,000 to 750,000 distinct CDR3 sequences, 55% to 60% appearing once. Overall study findings and caveats: Controls significantly exceeded multiple sclerosis patients in normalized Chao1 diversity. Comparison of patients with controls showed five TRBV segments more frequent in patients, TRBV5-6, TRBV5-1 and TRBV20-1 among them.

Notes on this clonotype: The antigen remains undetermined.

CDR1 is KGHSH and CDR2 is LQKENI in the germline V gene. With V trimmed by 3 bases and J by 7 bases, 11 bases remained unmatched. This CDR3 is 16 amino acids long. Sequenced: blood. The chain recombines TRBV18 with TRBJ2-7, with 11 bases that match TRBD2. The TCR originated in a girl aged 2 to 10 with multiple sclerosis. The CDR3 is CASSPKNLAGGDEQYF. The DNA for the CDR3 is TGTGCCAGCTCACCCAAAAATCTAGCGGGAGGAGATGAGCAGTACTTC. Using reference TRBV18 and TRBJ2-7 for the parts outside the CDR3, the full variable domain is NAGVMQNPRHLVRRRGQEARLRCSPMKGHSHVYWYRQLPEEGLKFMVYLQKENIIDESGMPKERFSAEFPKEGPSILRIQQVVRGDSAAYFCASSPKNLAGGDEQYFGPGTRLTVT.